One sample yielded the 13 T cell receptor beta chains listed below, sequenced in a study of blood T cell repertoires in COVID-19. Sequencing used immunoSEQ multiplex PCR; TCRdb keeps in-frame clones, though not all of them. Of around 370,000 clones in the sample, about 93% are singletons; the top ten hold under 3.5%. The sequencing sample was made of peripheral blood. The receptor source for this set is a woman aged 18-29 years who had recovered from COVID-19.

This chain joins TRBV11-2 and TRBJ2-3; TRBD2 matches 7 bases. The germline CDR1 and CDR2 sequences are SGHAT and FQNNGV. This CDR3 region has 17 residues. V shed 3 bases, J shed 0 bases, and the junction held 9 bases outside the gene matches. This CDR3 is CASSLIELALSTDTQYF. As DNA, the CDR3 is TGTGCCAGCAGCTTGATAGAACTAGCGTTAAGCACAGATACGCAGTATTTT.

This clone showed up just a few times. The V call is TRBV5-1, the J call TRBJ2-2; 12 nucleotides agree with TRBD2. CDR1 is SGHRS, CDR2 YFSETQ, per germline. The ends lost 2 bases at V and 0 bases at J; junction bases unmatched: 5. The CDR3 contains 18 residues. CDR3 region: CASSLLAGGFANTGELFF. The CDR3 DNA sequence: TGCGCCAGCAGCTTACTAGCGGGAGGATTTGCGAACACCGGGGAGCTGTTTTTT.

The chain uses TRBV5-1 and TRBJ2-1; TRBD2 matches at 12 bases. This CDR3 is 16 amino acids long. CDR1 and CDR2 (germline): SGHRS, YFSETQ. Trimming at V came to 0 bases and at J to 5 bases, leaving 3 bases not matched to a gene. CDR3 in DNA: TGCGCCAGCAGCTTGGGACTAGCGGGAGTTGACAATGAGCAGTTCTTC. Encoded protein: CASSLGLAGVDNEQFF.

This rearrangement joins TRBV11-2 to TRBJ2-7; 12 bases are a match to TRBD2. Unmatched junction bases numbered 4, after V lost 5 bases and J lost 2 bases. Germline V gene sequence: CDR1 SGHAT, CDR2 FQNNGV. The CDR3 sequence is 15 residues long. The CDR3 here is CASSLLAGGPYEQYV. CDR3 nucleotide sequence: TGTGCCAGCAGCCTCCTAGCGGGAGGGCCCTACGAGCAGTACGTC.

For the CDR3, the DNA is TGTGCCAGCAGTTTATTCGATGAGCAGTTCTTC. Translating gives CASSLFDEQFF. V usage is TRBV28 and J usage is TRBJ2-1, with D unclear. The V gene lost 1 base and the J gene lost 8 bases, with 3 bases spanning the gap. The CDR3 has 11 residues. Germline V gene data show CDR1 as MDHEN and CDR2 as SYDVKM. Full variable domain (outside the CDR3, taken from reference TRBV28 and TRBJ2-1): DVKVTQSSRYLVKRTGEKVFLECVQDMDHENMFWYRQDPGLGLRLIYFSYDVKMKEKGDIPEGYSVSREKKERFSLILESASTNQTSMYLCASSLFDEQFFGPGTRLTVL.

This clone has more than one count but fewer than ten. The rearrangement joins TRBV7-6 to TRBJ1-2; 7 bases line up with TRBD1. V shed 5 bases, J shed 5 bases, and the junction held 8 bases outside the gene matches. Germline CDR1 SGHVS, CDR2 FNYEAQ. This CDR3 spans 14 amino acids. The CDR3 nucleotides are TGTGCCAGCAGCCCAGGGGGGCAGAGATATGGCTACACCTTC. Translated: CASSPGGQRYGYTF.

V and J are TRBV6-2 or TRBV6-3 and TRBJ2-3; 10 bases are shared with TRBD2. The CDR3 totals 17 residues. Per the germline V gene, CDR1 is MNHEY and CDR2 is SVGEGT. The V segment lost 0 bases and the J segment 4 bases; nucleotides outside the gene matches: 7. The CDR3 region has the DNA TGTGCCAGCAGTTACTCGGAAAGCGGGAGGGCCCCAGATACGCAGTATTTT. It is translated as CASSYSESGRAPDTQYF.

This clone was counted a single time. V is TRBV4-3 and J is TRBJ2-5; 8 bases are shared with TRBD2. CDR3 length: 15 amino acids. Germline CDR1 is LGHNA and CDR2 is YSLEER. The trim removed 0 bases at V and 4 bases at J, leaving 4 bases unmatched. The CDR3 nucleotides are TGCGCCAGCAGCCAAGATCTGGGACTAGGAGAGACCCAGTACTTC. Encoded protein: CASSQDLGLGETQYF.

The chain combines TRBV20-1 with TRBJ2-7; D perhaps matches TRBD1 (5 bases). Germline V gene lookup returns CDR1 DFQATT and CDR2 SNEGSKA (reference sequence). The CDR3 is 11 amino acids. CDR3 DNA sequence: TGCAGCGTACTAAGGGGATACGAGCAGTACGTC. Its protein is CSVLRGYEQYV.

The chain carries TRBV29-1 and TRBJ2-1, with TRBD2 matching over 11 bases. Germline V gene data show CDR1 as SQVTM and CDR2 as ANQGSEA. The CDR3 spans 14 residues. V gave up 6 bases and J gave up 3 bases; unmatched junction bases: 4. CDR3 DNA: TGCAGCGTCTCCGGGACTAGCGGCTACAATGAGCAGTTCTTC. Translating it yields CSVSGTSGYNEQFF.

The rearrangement joins TRBV18 to TRBJ2-5; a weak D match, TRBD1 (5 bases). This CDR3 comprises 15 residues. CDR1 and CDR2 (germline): KGHSH, LQKENI. V was clipped by 1 base and J by 5 bases, with 14 bases between them. The CDR3 here is CASSPLGQLMETQYF. In DNA form, the CDR3 reads TGTGCCAGCTCACCACTCGGACAATTAATGGAGACCCAGTACTTC.

V is TRBV23-1 and J is TRBJ2-3; TRBD1 aligns across 7 bases. TRBV23-1 is flagged as an ORF with uncertain function. Germline trimming cut 7 bases from V and 0 bases from J; bases unmatched to any gene: 16. The CDR3 has 18 residues. The CDR3 protein is CASTLSTPGQRSTDTQYF. The DNA for the CDR3 is TGCGCCAGCACCCTAAGCACCCCGGGACAGAGAAGCACAGATACGCAGTATTTT.

The chain recombines TRBV5-1 with TRBJ1-2, with 9 bases identical to TRBD1. This CDR3 comprises 16 residues. Germline CDR1 is SGHRS and CDR2 is YFSETQ. V lost 3 bases, J lost 0 bases, and 6 bases stayed unmatched. For the CDR3, the DNA is TGCGCCAGCAGCTCCGGACAGGGGAGGCCTAACTATGGCTACACCTTC. It translates to CASSSGQGRPNYGYTF.